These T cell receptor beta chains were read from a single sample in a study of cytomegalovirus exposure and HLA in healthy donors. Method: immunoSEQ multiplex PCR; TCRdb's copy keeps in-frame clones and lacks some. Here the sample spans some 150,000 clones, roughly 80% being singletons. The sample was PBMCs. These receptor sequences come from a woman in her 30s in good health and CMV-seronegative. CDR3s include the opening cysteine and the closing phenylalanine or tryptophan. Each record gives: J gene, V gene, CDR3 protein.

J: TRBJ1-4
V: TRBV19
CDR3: CASSISNRGSDEKLFF

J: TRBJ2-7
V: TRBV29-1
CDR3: CSVISGESYEQYF

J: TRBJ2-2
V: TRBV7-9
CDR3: CASSSTGGSYGGELFF

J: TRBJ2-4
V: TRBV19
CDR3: CASSIGPWGTPQNIQYF

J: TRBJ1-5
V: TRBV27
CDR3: CASSTGTGSNQPQHF

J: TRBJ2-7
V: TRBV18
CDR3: CASSPLGSYEQYF

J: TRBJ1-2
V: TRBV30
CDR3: CAWSVQGDYGYTF

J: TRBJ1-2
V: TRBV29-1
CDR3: CSVDKAGGVGGYTF

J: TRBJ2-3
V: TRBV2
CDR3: CASSGVWSDTQYF

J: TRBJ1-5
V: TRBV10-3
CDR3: CAISAGPRGDQPQHF

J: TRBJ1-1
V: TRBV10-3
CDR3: CAIAAGEREENAFF

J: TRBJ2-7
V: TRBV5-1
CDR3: CASSLEPLAGAGEQYF

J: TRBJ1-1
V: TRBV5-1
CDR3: CASSLAQGQGDTEAFF

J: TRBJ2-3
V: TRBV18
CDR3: CASSRTGGEDTQYF

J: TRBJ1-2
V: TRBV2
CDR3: CASSEGRPSTNYGYTF

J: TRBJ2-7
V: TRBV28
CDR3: CASSPRDRGFLGQYF

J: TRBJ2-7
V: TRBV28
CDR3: CASSYPGQGAHEQYF

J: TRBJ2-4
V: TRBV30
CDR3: CAWTSPVAERGVKNIQYF

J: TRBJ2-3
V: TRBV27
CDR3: CASSIEPSTDTQYF

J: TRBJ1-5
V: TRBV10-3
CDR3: CAISRQGIDQPQHF

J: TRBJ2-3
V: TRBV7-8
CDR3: CASSRLVQGTDTQYF

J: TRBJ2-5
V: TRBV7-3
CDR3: CASSPIPGLAGQETQYF

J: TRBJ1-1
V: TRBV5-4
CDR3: CARQWWAARKAFF

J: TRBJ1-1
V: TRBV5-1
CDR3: CASSPSTGGNTEAFF

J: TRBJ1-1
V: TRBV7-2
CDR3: CASSLDSGGNTEAFF

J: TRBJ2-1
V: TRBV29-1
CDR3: CSVVLREGYNEQFF

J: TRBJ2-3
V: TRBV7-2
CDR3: CASSLDRSPTDTQYF

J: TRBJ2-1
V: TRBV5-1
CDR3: CASSLGPGARLAGNEQFF

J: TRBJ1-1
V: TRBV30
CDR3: CAWISRRGLLNTEAFF

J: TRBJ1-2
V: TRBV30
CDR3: CAWSVWGHGIGYTF

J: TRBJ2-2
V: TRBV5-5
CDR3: CASSFLGGAGELFF

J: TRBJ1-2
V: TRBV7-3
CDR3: CASSPDRVYGYTF

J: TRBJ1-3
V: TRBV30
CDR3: CAWSRGGLGNTIYF

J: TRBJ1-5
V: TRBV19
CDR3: CASSMMYVQGHQPQHF

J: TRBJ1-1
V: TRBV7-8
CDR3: CASSLAGSMEAFF

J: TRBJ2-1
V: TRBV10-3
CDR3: CAISEWVAGGEQFF

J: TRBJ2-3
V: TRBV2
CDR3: CASSGLAGATDTQYF

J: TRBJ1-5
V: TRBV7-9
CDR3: CASSLATGQPQHF

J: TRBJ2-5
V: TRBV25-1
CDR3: CATDGTSQETQYF

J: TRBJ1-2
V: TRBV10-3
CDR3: CAISVSGGDYTF

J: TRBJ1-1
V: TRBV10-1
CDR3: CASSFTGSTEAFF

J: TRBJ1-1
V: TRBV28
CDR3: CASTKTVNTEAFF

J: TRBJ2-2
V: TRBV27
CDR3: CASGASGYTGELFF

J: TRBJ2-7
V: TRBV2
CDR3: CASSDPSGTSGSLLSEQYF

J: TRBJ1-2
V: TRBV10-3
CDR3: CAISDPTGDYGYTF

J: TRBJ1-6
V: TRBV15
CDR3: CATSAGAWNSPLHF

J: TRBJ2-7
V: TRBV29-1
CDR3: CSVEDRGLEQYF

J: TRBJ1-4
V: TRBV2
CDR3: CASRYRTNEAEKLFF

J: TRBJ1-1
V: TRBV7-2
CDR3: CASSLGQNTEAFF

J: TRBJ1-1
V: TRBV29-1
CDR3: CSVEQGSAEAFF

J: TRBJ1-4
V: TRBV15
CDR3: CATSILRGISEKLFF

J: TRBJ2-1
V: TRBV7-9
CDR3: CASSSYGGGPYNEQFF

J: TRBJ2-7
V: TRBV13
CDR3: CASSSGGAGDEQYF